This T cell receptor (beta chain) stems from a study of early T cells in non-severe SARS-CoV-2 infection. Across the study: It was bulk RNA from unsorted whole blood that was sequenced, and the chains were unpaired.

Study-level results: Anti-spike CD8 responses were favored in VDJdb matching, and private and CD4 specificities were missed.

CDR1 MNHNS and CDR2 SASEGT come from the germline V gene. V gave up 3 bases and J gave up 6 bases, with 7 bases separating them. CDR3 length equals 12 residues. Individually, cDNA molecules had unique molecular identifiers attached to them. MiXCR was run by TCRdb on the 5' RACE reads, yielding one entry per CDR3 protein. The sample includes tens of thousands of distinct CDR3 sequences, less than 5.5% of them seen just once. This clonotype was found a few times. As yet, its antigen is unknown. The receptor was isolated from an adult who was a healthcare worker with PCR-confirmed SARS-CoV-2 infection or an uninfected control (not recorded which). The genes are TRBV6-1 and TRBJ2-3, with D unclear. Sequencing was performed on whole blood. CDR3: CASSDRKDTQYF. CDR3 nucleotide sequence: TGTGCCAGCAGTGACAGGAAGGATACGCAGTATTTT.